This entry is about one T cell receptor beta chain. Its antigen is currently unknown. The CDR3 sequence is 14 residues long. Germline V gene sequence: CDR1 MNHNS, CDR2 SASEGT. Between the trimmed V and J ends, which lost 4 bases and 4 bases, there was a span of 12 bases. PCR employed 60 Vbeta and 13 Jbeta primers. The table came from immunoSEQ multiplex PCR; TCRdb's copy has only in-frame clones and leaves some out. The table lists 89,000 or so clones, approximately 84% of them singletons. The data were obtained in a study of cytomegalovirus exposure and HLA in healthy donors. Study-wide points: Using a false discovery rate of 0.05, a later analysis showed that 15,000 to 20,000 TCR beta sequences were associated with HLA alleles. For most TCR sequences rarity was the rule, although some public TCRs occurred in many donors.

This sequence joins TRBV6-1 and TRBJ2-3; TRBD1 might be the D (6 bases). The sequenced sample was PBMCs. The receptor comes from a woman aged 18-29 years in good health and CMV-seropositive. CDR3 bases: TGTGCCAGCAGTGCTACGGCAGGGGCAGATACGCAGTATTTT. This codes for CASSATAGADTQYF.